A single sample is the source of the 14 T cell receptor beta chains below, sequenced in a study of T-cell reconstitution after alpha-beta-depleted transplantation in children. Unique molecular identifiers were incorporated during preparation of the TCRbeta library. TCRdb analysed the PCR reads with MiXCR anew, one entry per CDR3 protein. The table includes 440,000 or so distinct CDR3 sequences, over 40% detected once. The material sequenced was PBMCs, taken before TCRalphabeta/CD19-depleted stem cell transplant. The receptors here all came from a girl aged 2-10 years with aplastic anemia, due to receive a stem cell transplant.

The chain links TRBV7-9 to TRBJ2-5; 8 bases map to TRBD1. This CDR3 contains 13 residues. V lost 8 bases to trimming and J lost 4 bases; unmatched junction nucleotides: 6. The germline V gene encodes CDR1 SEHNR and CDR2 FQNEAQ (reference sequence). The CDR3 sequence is CASGQGVGETQYF. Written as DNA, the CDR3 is TGTGCCAGCGGACAGGGAGTAGGAGAGACCCAGTACTTC.

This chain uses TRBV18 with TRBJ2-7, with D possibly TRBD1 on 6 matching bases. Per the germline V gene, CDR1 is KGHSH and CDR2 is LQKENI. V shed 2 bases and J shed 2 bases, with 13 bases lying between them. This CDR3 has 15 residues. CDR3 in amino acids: CASSPIQGQTYEQYF. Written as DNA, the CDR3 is TGTGCCAGCTCACCAATTCAAGGACAGACCTACGAGCAGTACTTC.

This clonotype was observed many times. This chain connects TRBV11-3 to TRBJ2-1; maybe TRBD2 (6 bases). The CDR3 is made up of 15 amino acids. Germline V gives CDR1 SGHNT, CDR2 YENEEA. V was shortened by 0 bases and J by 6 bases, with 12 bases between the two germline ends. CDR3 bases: TGTGCCAGCAGCTTAGAGGGAGACGGGGGCAATGAGCAGTTCTTC. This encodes CASSLEGDGGNEQFF. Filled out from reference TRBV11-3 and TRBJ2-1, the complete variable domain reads EAGVVQSPRYKIIEKKQPVAFWCNPISGHNTLYWYLQNLGQGPELLIRYENEEAVDDSQLPKDRFSAERLKGVDSTLKIQPAELGDSAVYLCASSLEGDGGNEQFFGPGTRLTVL.

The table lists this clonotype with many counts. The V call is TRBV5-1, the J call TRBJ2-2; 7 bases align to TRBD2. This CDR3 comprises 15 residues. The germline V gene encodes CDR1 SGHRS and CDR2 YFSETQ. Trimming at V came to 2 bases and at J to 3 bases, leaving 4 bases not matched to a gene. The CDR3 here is CASSLRLADTGELFF. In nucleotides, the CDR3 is TGCGCCAGCAGCTTAAGGCTAGCGGACACCGGGGAGCTGTTTTTT. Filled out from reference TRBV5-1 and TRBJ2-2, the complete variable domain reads KAGVTQTPRYLIKTRGQQVTLSCSPISGHRSVSWYQQTPGQGLQFLFEYFSETQRNKGNFPGRFSGRQFSNSRSEMNVSTLELGDSALYLCASSLRLADTGELFFGEGSRLTVL.

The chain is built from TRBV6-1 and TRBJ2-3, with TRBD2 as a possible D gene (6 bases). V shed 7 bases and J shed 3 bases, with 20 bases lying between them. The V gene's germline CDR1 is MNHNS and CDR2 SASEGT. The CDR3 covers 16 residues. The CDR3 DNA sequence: TGTGCCAGCACCTATGCGGGGCTAACCACGACAGATACGCAGTATTTT. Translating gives CASTYAGLTTTDTQYF.

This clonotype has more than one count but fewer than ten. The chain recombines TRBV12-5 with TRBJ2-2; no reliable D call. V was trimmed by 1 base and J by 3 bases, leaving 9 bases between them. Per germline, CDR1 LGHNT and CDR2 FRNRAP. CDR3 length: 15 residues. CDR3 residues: CASGLGKLDTGELFF. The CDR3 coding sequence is TGTGCTAGTGGTTTGGGGAAGCTCGACACCGGGGAGCTGTTTTTT.

The CDR3 DNA follows: TGCAGTGCTAGAGGAAGTCCGGGCCCCTTATCCGGAGGCTACACCTTC. Amino acids: CSARGSPGPLSGGYTF. This chain uses TRBV20-1 with TRBJ1-2; D is unresolved. Germline V gives CDR1 DFQATT, CDR2 SNEGSKA (reference sequence). V was shortened by 1 base and J by 8 bases, with 23 bases between the two germline ends. CDR3 length: 16 amino acids.

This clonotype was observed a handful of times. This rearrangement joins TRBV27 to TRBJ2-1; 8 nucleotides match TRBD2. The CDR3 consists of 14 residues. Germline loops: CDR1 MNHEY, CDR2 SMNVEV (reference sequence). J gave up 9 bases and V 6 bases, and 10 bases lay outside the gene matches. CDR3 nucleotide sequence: TGTGCCAGCAGCGGCGGGAGGAGAATAGGTGAGCAGTTCTTC. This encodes CASSGGRRIGEQFF.

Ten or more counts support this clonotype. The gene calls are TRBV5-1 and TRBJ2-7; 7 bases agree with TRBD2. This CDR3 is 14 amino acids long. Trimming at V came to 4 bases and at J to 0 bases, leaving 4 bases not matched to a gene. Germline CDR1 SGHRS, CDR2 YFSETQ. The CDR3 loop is CASSRAGDSYEQYF. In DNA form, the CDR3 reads TGCGCCAGCAGCCGGGCGGGAGACTCCTACGAGCAGTACTTC.

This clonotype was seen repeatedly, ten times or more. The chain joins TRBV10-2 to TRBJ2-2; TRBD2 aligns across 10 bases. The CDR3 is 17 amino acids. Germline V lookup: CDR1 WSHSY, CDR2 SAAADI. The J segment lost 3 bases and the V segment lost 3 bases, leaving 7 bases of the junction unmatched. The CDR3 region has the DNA TGCGCCAGCAGTGACTTCGGACTAGCGGCCTACACCGGGGAGCTGTTTTTT. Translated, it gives CASSDFGLAAYTGELFF.

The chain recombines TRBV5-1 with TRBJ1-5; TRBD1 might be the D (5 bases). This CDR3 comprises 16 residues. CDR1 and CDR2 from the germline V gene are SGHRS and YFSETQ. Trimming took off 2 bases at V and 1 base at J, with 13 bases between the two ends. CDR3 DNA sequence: TGCGCCAGCAGCTTAGACCCGGCAGGGAGCAATCAGCCCCAGCATTTT. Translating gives CASSLDPAGSNQPQHF.

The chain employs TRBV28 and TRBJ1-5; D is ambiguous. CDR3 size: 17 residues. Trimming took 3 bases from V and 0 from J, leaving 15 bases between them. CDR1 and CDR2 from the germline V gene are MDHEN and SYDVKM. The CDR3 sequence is CASSFLSGIYSNQPQHF. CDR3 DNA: TGTGCCAGCAGTTTCCTGTCGGGGATATATAGCAATCAGCCCCAGCATTTT.

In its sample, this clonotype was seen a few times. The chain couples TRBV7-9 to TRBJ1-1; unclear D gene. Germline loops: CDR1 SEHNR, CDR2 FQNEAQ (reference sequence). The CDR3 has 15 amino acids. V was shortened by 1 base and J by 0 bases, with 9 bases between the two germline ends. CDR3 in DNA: TGTGCCAGCAGCTTAGAAATCTCAATGAACACTGAAGCTTTCTTT. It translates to CASSLEISMNTEAFF.

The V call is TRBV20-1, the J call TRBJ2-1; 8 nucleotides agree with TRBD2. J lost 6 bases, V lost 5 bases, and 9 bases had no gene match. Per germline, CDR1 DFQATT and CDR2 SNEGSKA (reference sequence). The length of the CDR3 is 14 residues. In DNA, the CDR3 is TGCAGTGCTGGATTAGCGGGGCCTATCAATGAGCAGTTCTTC. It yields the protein CSAGLAGPINEQFF.